The entry below describes one TCR beta chain. This specimen comes from a study of blood T cell repertoires in COVID-19. The wider study: Acute and convalescent COVID-19 specimens originated in the United States, Italy and Spain.

Under the authors' procedure: Cell counts per sample came from amplifying reference gene primers. Using immunoSEQ multiplex PCR, the repertoire was profiled, and TCRdb retains in-frame clones only, with some absent. The V and J calls and clone size are taken from that table; D and trimming were inferred from the DNA. The sample has about 83,000 clones, 86% seen once. Trimming stripped 3 bases from V and 2 bases from J, with 10 bases between. Germline V CDR1 and CDR2: LNHDA, SQIVND (reference sequence). The CDR3 runs 15 residues. This receptor was identified in a man aged 50 to 60 with active COVID-19. The V and J genes are TRBV19 and TRBJ2-2; D perhaps matches TRBD1 (6 bases). Sequenced: peripheral blood. The DNA for the CDR3 is TGTGCCAGTAGTATTTCAGGGGCCAACACCGGGGAGCTGTTTTTT. This encodes CASSISGANTGELFF. Combining the CDR3 with reference TRBV19 and TRBJ2-2 gives the whole variable domain DGGITQSPKYLFRKEGQNVTLSCEQNLNHDAMYWYRQDPGQGLRLIYYSQIVNDFQKGDIAEGYSVSREKKESFPLTVTSAQKNPTAFYLCASSISGANTGELFFGEGSRLTVL.